Shown below are 8 T cell receptor beta chains from a single sample sequenced in a study of blood T cell repertoires in COVID-19. TCRdb keeps only in-frame clones here, not all; method: immunoSEQ multiplex PCR. The table shows approximately 180,000 clones, with more than 75% occurring only once. The sample was peripheral blood. The source of these receptors is a human donor in a cohort sampled during active COVID-19.

This sequence joins TRBV12-3 or TRBV12-4 and TRBJ1-1, with a tentative D call TRBD1 (5 bases). V was clipped by 6 bases and J by 9 bases, with 14 bases between them. There are 12 residues in the CDR3. The CDR3 is CASSPRTNQAFF. Written as DNA, the CDR3 is TGTGCCAGCAGCCCCCGGACAAATCAAGCTTTCTTT.

This rearrangement joins TRBV10-2 to TRBJ1-1, with TRBD1 identical over 8 bases. Germline V gene sequence: CDR1 WSHSY, CDR2 SAAADI. The CDR3 contains 14 residues. The V segment lost 6 bases and the J segment 2 bases; nucleotides outside the gene matches: 5. The CDR3 spells CASRDRVGNTEAFF. CDR3 in DNA: TGCGCCAGCAGGGACAGGGTGGGCAACACTGAAGCTTTCTTT.

This chain links TRBV19 with TRBJ1-4, with D unclear. The CDR3 consists of 14 residues. V shed 3 bases and J shed 4 bases, with 9 bases lying between them. Per the germline V gene, CDR1 is LNHDA and CDR2 is SQIVND (reference sequence). The CDR3 DNA reads as TGTGCCAGTAGTATCGGCCAGGTTAATGAAAAACTGTTTTTT. Translated, it gives CASSIGQVNEKLFF.

This chain joins TRBV5-4 and TRBJ2-7, with D tentatively TRBD1 (6 bases). Per the germline V gene, CDR1 is SGHNT and CDR2 is YYREEE (reference sequence). This CDR3 comprises 13 residues. Trimming removed 2 bases from V and 9 bases from J, with 15 bases in between. The CDR3 protein is CASSFSQGSWQYF. The CDR3 DNA follows: TGTGCCAGCAGCTTCTCCCAGGGGAGTTGGCAGTACTTC.

The CDR3 DNA sequence: TGTGCCAGCAGCTTAACCGGGAACCTCGAGCAGTACTTC. This translates into CASSLTGNLEQYF. J is TRBJ2-7 and V is TRBV11-2, with D possibly matching TRBD2 (5 bases). The CDR3 loop spans 13 amino acids. From germline, CDR1 is SGHAT and CDR2 FQNNGV. The V end was cut by 2 bases, the J end by 6 bases, with 11 bases between.

The chain combines TRBV7-8 with TRBJ1-4; 7 bases fit TRBD1. The CDR3 length is 17 residues. Per the germline V gene, CDR1 is SGHVS and CDR2 is FQNEAQ. V was clipped by 5 bases and J by 3 bases; unmatched bases: 12. The CDR3 DNA reads as TGTGCCAGCAGCAAATTACAGGGGAGTATATCTAATGAAAAACTGTTTTTT. This codes for CASSKLQGSISNEKLFF.

J is TRBJ2-1 and V is TRBV4-1; the match to TRBD2 covers 11 bases. The CDR3 has 19 residues. With V trimmed by 0 bases and J by 0 bases, 7 bases remained unmatched. The germline gives CDR1 MGHRA, CDR2 YSYEKL. CDR3 residues: CASSQDPLAGGFSYNEQFF. Written as DNA, the CDR3 is TGCGCCAGCAGCCAAGATCCCCTAGCGGGGGGATTCTCCTACAATGAGCAGTTCTTC.

The chain uses TRBV6-2 or TRBV6-3 and TRBJ2-5, with a tentative D call TRBD2 (5 bases). CDR1 is MNHEY, CDR2 SVGEGT, per germline. The V end was cut by 3 bases, the J end by 10 bases, with 15 bases between. The CDR3 totals 13 residues. The CDR3 spells CASSYLTTGDQYF. CDR3 sequence (DNA): TGTGCCAGCAGTTATTTAACAACCGGGGACCAGTACTTC.